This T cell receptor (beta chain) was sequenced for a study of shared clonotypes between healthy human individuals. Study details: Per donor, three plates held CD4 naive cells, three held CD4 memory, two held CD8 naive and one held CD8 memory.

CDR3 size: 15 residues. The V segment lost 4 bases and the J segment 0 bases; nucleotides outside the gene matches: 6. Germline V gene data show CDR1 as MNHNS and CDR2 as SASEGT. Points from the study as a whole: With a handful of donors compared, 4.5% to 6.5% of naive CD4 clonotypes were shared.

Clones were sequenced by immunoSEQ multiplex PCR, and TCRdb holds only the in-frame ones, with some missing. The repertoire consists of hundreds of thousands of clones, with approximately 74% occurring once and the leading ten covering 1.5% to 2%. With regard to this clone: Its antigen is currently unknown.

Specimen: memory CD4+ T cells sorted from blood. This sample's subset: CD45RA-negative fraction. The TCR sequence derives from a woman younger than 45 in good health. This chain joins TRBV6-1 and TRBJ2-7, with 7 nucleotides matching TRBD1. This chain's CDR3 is CASSGLGTDSYEQYF. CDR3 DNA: TGTGCCAGCAGTGGTCTCGGGACAGACTCCTACGAGCAGTACTTC.